A selection of T cell receptor beta chains follows, all from one sample in a study of blood T cell repertoires in COVID-19. Some clones are missing from TCRdb's copy, which holds only in-frame ones; the method was immunoSEQ multiplex PCR. The sample shows 53,000 or so clones, approximately 80% of them seen only once. The sequencing sample was made of peripheral blood. These TCRs come from a man between 65 and 79 years old with active or convalescent COVID-19. CDR3s include the opening cysteine and the closing phenylalanine or tryptophan. A D gene is named only where the DNA matches it firmly. Some rows have no size entry. The others give once, few or many, or a class for an expanded clone.

>TRBV7-3|.|TRBJ2-3|.
CASSPTVQGHTQYF
TGTGCCAGCAGCCCTACGGTTCAGGGGCATACGCAGTATTTT
>TRBV6-6|.|TRBJ1-5|.
CASGGSVGNQPQHF
TGTGCCAGCGGGGGCTCGGTGGGGAATCAGCCCCAGCATTTT
>TRBV7-6|.|TRBJ2-3|TRBD2
CASSRSSGSTDTQYF
TGTGCCAGCAGCCGGTCTAGCGGAAGCACAGATACGCAGTATTTT
>TRBV7-2|.|TRBJ2-7|.
CASSSIISSYEQYF
TGTGCCAGCAGCTCTATTATAAGCTCCTACGAGCAGTACTTC
>TRBV6-2/TRBV6-3|few|TRBJ2-3|.
CASSYGGSTDTQYF
TGTGCCAGCAGTTACGGCGGGAGCACAGATACGCAGTATTTT
>TRBV24-1|.|TRBJ1-5|TRBD1
CATSDSRTGGNQPQHF
TGTGCCACCAGTGATTCTAGGACAGGGGGCAATCAGCCCCAGCATTTT
>TRBV7-2|.|TRBJ2-1|.
CASSPGGAGANNNEQFF
TGTGCCAGCAGCCCGGGTGGGGCGGGGGCGAACAACAATGAGCAGTTCTTC
>TRBV9|.|TRBJ2-7|TRBD2
CASSVEVGGSSYEQYF
TGTGCCAGCAGCGTAGAAGTGGGCGGGAGCTCCTACGAGCAGTACTTC
>TRBV30|.|TRBJ2-2|.
CAWRRVANTGELFF
TGTGCCTGGAGGAGGGTAGCGAACACCGGGGAGCTGTTTTTT
>TRBV12-5|.|TRBJ2-1|.
CASGLDQGEQFF
TGTGCTAGTGGTTTGGATCAGGGTGAGCAGTTCTTC
>TRBV9|.|TRBJ1-1|.
CASSAHRETEAFF
TGTGCCAGCAGCGCCCACAGGGAAACTGAAGCTTTCTTT
>TRBV19|.|TRBJ1-1|.
CASSMQSWSTEAFF
TGTGCCAGTAGTATGCAGTCCTGGAGCACTGAAGCTTTCTTT
>TRBV5-1|.|TRBJ2-7|TRBD1
CASSVGQGFSYEQYF
TGCGCCAGCAGCGTGGGACAGGGCTTTTCCTACGAGCAGTACTTC
>TRBV5-1|.|TRBJ2-5|TRBD2
CASSSGLALETQYF
TGCGCCAGCAGCTCGGGACTAGCCCTGGAGACCCAGTACTTC
>TRBV4-2|once|TRBJ2-1|TRBD1
CASSQVGGGYNEQFF
TGTGCCAGCAGCCAAGTAGGGGGCGGCTACAATGAGCAGTTCTTC
>TRBV2|.|TRBJ2-3|TRBD1
CASSEQGVTDTQYF
TGTGCCAGCAGTGAACAGGGGGTCACAGATACGCAGTATTTT
>TRBV6-2/TRBV6-3|.|TRBJ1-1|.
CASSYALSEGFQNTEAFF
TGTGCCAGCAGTTACGCCCTTTCGGAGGGTTTCCAGAACACTGAAGCTTTCTTT
>TRBV7-6|.|TRBJ2-7|.
CASSLAASGTSVGSYF
TGTGCCAGCAGCTTAGCCGCCAGCGGGACAAGCGTCGGGTCGTACTTC
>TRBV7-7|.|TRBJ2-1|TRBD2
CASSRTSGIQGEQFF
TGTGCTAGCAGCCGGACTAGCGGGATTCAGGGTGAGCAGTTCTTC
>TRBV9|.|TRBJ2-3|.
CASSSSGPTDTQYF
TGTGCCAGCAGCTCATCCGGTCCCACAGATACGCAGTATTTT
>TRBV12-3/TRBV12-4|.|TRBJ1-3|.
CASSLQGNTIYF
TGTGCCAGCAGTTTACAGGGAAACACCATATATTTT
>TRBV29-1|.|TRBJ1-4|TRBD1
CSVTRGTDNEKLFF
TGCAGCGTCACCCGTGGGACAGATAATGAAAAACTGTTTTTT
>TRBV15|few|TRBJ2-7|.
CATSRSRGASYEQYF
TGTGCCACCAGCAGGTCGCGGGGCGCCTCCTACGAGCAGTACTTC
>TRBV9|.|TRBJ1-4|TRBD1
CASSGDRGIEKLFF
TGTGCCAGCAGCGGGGACAGGGGGATTGAAAAACTGTTTTTT
>TRBV6-2/TRBV6-3|.|TRBJ2-1|TRBD2
CASSSGEGGYNEQFF
TGTGCCAGCAGTTCCGGGGAGGGCGGGTACAATGAGCAGTTCTTC
>TRBV6-4|.|TRBJ1-5|.
CASSPRFDFQPQHF
TGTGCCAGCAGCCCCCGGTTTGATTTTCAGCCCCAGCATTTT
>TRBV11-2|.|TRBJ1-2|.
CASSRGGNYGYTF
TGTGCCAGCAGCCGAGGGGGTAACTATGGCTACACCTTC
>TRBV6-2/TRBV6-3|.|TRBJ2-5|.
CASSYSDSQETQYF
TGTGCCAGCAGTTACTCGGACAGTCAAGAGACCCAGTACTTC
>TRBV7-6|.|TRBJ2-1|TRBD2
CASSPGLAGGGGEQFF
TGTGCCAGCAGCCCTGGACTAGCGGGAGGAGGAGGTGAGCAGTTCTTC
>TRBV7-2|few|TRBJ1-4|TRBD1
CASSFDRGHNEKLFF
TGTGCCAGCAGCTTCGACAGGGGCCATAATGAAAAACTGTTTTTT
>TRBV6-2/TRBV6-3|.|TRBJ2-3|.
CASSSFPQLPKYF
TGTGCCAGCAGCTCCTTTCCCCAACTCCCGAAGTATTTT
>TRBV11-3|few|TRBJ2-3|.
CASSQEGFETDTQYF
TGTGCCAGCAGCCAGGAGGGGTTTGAGACAGATACGCAGTATTTT
>TRBV7-9|.|TRBJ1-1|.
CASSLWGDGMNTEAFF
TGTGCCAGCAGCTTATGGGGGGATGGGATGAACACTGAAGCTTTCTTT
>TRBV5-5|few|TRBJ1-3|TRBD1
CASSVTGISSGNTIYF
TGTGCCAGCAGCGTGACAGGGATCAGCTCTGGAAACACCATATATTTT
>TRBV6-6|.|TRBJ1-2|.
CASSYSGGGVSF
TGTGCCAGCAGTTACTCCGGGGGAGGTGTTTCGTTC
>TRBV7-8|.|TRBJ2-5|TRBD1
CASSSVTGGAETQYF
TGTGCCAGCAGCTCGGTCACAGGGGGCGCGGAGACCCAGTACTTC
>TRBV2|.|TRBJ1-2|.
CASSFGLLGYTF
TGTGCCAGCAGCTTCGGCCTACTAGGCTACACCTTC
>TRBV4-3|.|TRBJ2-5|TRBD1
CASSQGQGRFRETQYF
TGCGCCAGCAGCCAAGGACAGGGGAGGTTTAGAGAGACCCAGTACTTC
>TRBV9|.|TRBJ1-6|TRBD1
CASSTRQGVAPLHF
TGTGCCAGCAGCACCCGACAGGGTGTGGCACCCCTCCACTTT
>TRBV6-5|.|TRBJ2-6|.
CASREGYSGANVLTF
TGTGCCAGCAGGGAGGGGTACTCTGGGGCCAACGTCCTGACTTTC
>TRBV19|.|TRBJ1-1|.
CASSWARETEAFF
TGTGCCAGTAGTTGGGCCCGTGAGACTGAAGCTTTCTTT
>TRBV19|.|TRBJ1-1|.
CASSAGLMNTEAFF
TGTGCCAGTAGTGCAGGTCTCATGAACACTGAAGCTTTCTTT
>TRBV5-1|.|TRBJ2-1|TRBD1
CASSSSGTGGYNEQFF
TGCGCCAGCAGCTCGTCCGGGACAGGGGGTTACAATGAGCAGTTCTTC
>TRBV9|many|TRBJ2-3|.
CASTRQGLYTDTQYF
TGTGCCAGCACTAGACAGGGACTTTACACAGATACGCAGTATTTT
>TRBV6-1|.|TRBJ1-4|.
CASSEVRRFGEKLFF
TGTGCCAGCAGTGAAGTTAGACGATTCGGGGAAAAACTGTTTTTT
>TRBV7-8|.|TRBJ1-1|.
CASSLAQTEMNTEAFF
TGTGCCAGCAGCTTAGCCCAGACAGAGATGAACACTGAAGCTTTCTTT
>TRBV9|.|TRBJ2-3|TRBD2
CASSTRLAGSTDTQYF
TGTGCCAGCAGCACCCGACTAGCGGGGAGCACAGATACGCAGTATTTT
>TRBV14|.|TRBJ1-6|.
CASSQDLAGTPLHF
TGTGCCAGCAGCCAAGATCTAGCAGGGACTCCCCTCCACTTT
>TRBV18|.|TRBJ2-3|TRBD1
CASSREQGKTDTQYF
TGTGCCAGCTCCCGTGAACAGGGGAAGACAGATACGCAGTATTTT
>TRBV2|.|TRBJ1-5|TRBD1
CASSEDRGRGPQHF
TGTGCCAGCAGTGAAGACAGGGGGAGGGGGCCCCAGCATTTT
>TRBV11-3|.|TRBJ2-1|TRBD2
CASSSAGGSGNEQFF
TGTGCCAGCAGCTCGGCGGGAGGGAGCGGGAATGAGCAGTTCTTC
>TRBV24-1|.|TRBJ2-2|TRBD2
CATSDAGTSGGANTGELFF
TGTGCCACCAGTGATGCCGGGACTAGCGGGGGTGCGAACACCGGGGAGCTGTTTTTT
>TRBV5-6|.|TRBJ2-1|TRBD2
CASSNLAGGLRNNEQFF
TGTGCCAGCAGCAACCTAGCGGGAGGCCTCCGAAACAATGAGCAGTTCTTC
>TRBV7-2|.|TRBJ2-3|TRBD2
CASSLGTSGGNTQYF
TGTGCCAGCAGCTTAGGGACTAGCGGGGGTAATACGCAGTATTTT
>TRBV5-1|few|TRBJ1-1|.
CASSLGGFSTEAFF
TGCGCCAGCAGCTTGGGAGGGTTCAGCACTGAAGCTTTCTTT